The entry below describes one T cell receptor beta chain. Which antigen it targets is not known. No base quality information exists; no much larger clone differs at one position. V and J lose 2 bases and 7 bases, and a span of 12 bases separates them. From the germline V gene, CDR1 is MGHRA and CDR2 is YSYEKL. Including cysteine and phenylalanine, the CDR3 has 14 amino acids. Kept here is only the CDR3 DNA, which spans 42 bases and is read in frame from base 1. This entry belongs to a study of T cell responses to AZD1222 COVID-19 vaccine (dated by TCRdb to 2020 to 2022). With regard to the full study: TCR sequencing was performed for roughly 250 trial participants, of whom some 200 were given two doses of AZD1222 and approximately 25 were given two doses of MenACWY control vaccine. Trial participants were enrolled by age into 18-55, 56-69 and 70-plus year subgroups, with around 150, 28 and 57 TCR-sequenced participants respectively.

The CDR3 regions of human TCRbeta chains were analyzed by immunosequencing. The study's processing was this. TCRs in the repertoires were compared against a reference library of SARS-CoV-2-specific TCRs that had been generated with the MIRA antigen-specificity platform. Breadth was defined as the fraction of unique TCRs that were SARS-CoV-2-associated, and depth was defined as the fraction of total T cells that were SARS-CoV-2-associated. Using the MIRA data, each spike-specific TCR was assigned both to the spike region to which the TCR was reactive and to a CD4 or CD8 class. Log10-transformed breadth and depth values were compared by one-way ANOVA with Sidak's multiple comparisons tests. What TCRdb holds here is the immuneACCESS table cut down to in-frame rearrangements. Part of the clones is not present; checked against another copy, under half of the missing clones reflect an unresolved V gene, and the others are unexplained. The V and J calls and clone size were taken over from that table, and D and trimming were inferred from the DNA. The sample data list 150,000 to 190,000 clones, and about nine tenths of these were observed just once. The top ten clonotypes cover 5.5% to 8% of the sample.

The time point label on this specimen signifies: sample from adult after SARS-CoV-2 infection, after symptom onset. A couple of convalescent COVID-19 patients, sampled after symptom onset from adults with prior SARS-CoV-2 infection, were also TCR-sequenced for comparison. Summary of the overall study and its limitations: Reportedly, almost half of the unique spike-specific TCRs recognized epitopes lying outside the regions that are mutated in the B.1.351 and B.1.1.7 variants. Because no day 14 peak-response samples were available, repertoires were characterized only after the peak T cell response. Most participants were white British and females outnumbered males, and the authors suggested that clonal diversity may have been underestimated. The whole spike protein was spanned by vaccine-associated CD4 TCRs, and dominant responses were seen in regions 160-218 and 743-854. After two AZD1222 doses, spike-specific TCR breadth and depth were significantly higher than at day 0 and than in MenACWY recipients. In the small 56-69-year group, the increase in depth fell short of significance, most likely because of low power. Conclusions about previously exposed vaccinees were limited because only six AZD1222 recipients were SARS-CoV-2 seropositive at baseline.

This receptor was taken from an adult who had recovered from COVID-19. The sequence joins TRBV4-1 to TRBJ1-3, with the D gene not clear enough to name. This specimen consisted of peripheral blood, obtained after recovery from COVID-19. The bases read TGCGCCAGCAGCCAATCTGAAGGGAGGAACACCATATATTTT. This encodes CASSQSEGRNTIYF.